This entry lists 23 T cell receptor beta chains sequenced from one sample in a study of cytomegalovirus exposure and HLA in healthy donors. Amplification used 60 Vbeta primers and 13 Jbeta primers. Using immunoSEQ multiplex PCR, the repertoire was profiled, and TCRdb retains in-frame clones only, with some absent. The sample contains around 200,000 clones, roughly 89% of which appear only once. The sample comprised PBMCs. The receptor set was obtained from a young woman in good health and CMV-seronegative.

This clone was seen just once. This chain links TRBV2 with TRBJ1-3; D is undetermined. The germline V and J ends were trimmed by 6 bases and 2 bases, with 11 bases remaining between them. In germline, CDR1 is SNHLY, CDR2 FYNNEI. The CDR3 spans 14 residues. CDR3 loop: CASSQEAAGNTIYF. In nucleotides, the CDR3 is TGTGCCAGCAGCCAGGAGGCAGCTGGAAACACCATATATTTT. Full variable domain (outside the CDR3, taken from reference TRBV2 and TRBJ1-3): EPEVTQTPSHQVTQMGQEVILRCVPISNHLYFYWYRQILGQKVEFLVSFYNNEISEKSEIFDDQFSVERPDGSNFTLKIRSTKLEDSAMYFCASSQEAAGNTIYFGEGSWLTVV.

This sequence joins TRBV18 and TRBJ2-5; D is unclear. The CDR3 loop spans 14 amino acids. Germline values: CDR1 KGHSH, CDR2 LQKENI. The V end was cut by 0 bases, the J end by 4 bases, with 9 bases between. CDR3 DNA sequence: TGTGCCAGCTCACCACCTACCCTACGAGAGACCCAGTACTTC. It codes for CASSPPTLRETQYF.

The V call is TRBV2, the J call TRBJ2-1; 8 positions agree with TRBD1. Per the germline V gene, CDR1 is SNHLY and CDR2 is FYNNEI. The V segment lost 2 bases and the J segment 9 bases; nucleotides outside the gene matches: 6. The CDR3 spans 14 residues. CDR3 bases: TGTGCCAGCAGTGAACAGGGGGCGAATGTTGAGCAGTTCTTC. Its protein product is CASSEQGANVEQFF. The full variable domain, with the rest looked up from reference TRBV2 and TRBJ2-1, is EPEVTQTPSHQVTQMGQEVILRCVPISNHLYFYWYRQILGQKVEFLVSFYNNEISEKSEIFDDQFSVERPDGSNFTLKIRSTKLEDSAMYFCASSEQGANVEQFFGPGTRLTVL.

The count of this clone is one. The junction differs from germline at one of its ends, possibly a read error. V is TRBV10-2 and J is TRBJ2-4; D may be TRBD2 (6 bases). The CDR3 is 19 amino acids. In germline, CDR1 is WSHSY, CDR2 SAAADI. The CDR3 bases are TGCGCCAGCAGAGAAAGCGGGTGGAAAAACATCCTAGCCAAAAACAGTCAGTACTTC. It is translated as CASRESGWKNILAKNSQYF.

The genes are TRBV7-9 and TRBJ2-7; TRBD1 is a possible D gene (6 bases). Germline V lookup: CDR1 SEHNR, CDR2 FQNEAQ (reference sequence). V was clipped by 7 bases and J by 2 bases, with 18 bases between them. There are 15 residues in the CDR3. DNA for the CDR3: TGTGCCAGCACCCCGGCAGGGGTATTTCCCTACGAGCAGTACTTC. As protein: CASTPAGVFPYEQYF.

The J gene is TRBJ1-1, the V gene TRBV19; D possibly corresponds to TRBD1 (6 bases). Germline V CDR1 and CDR2: LNHDA, SQIVND (reference sequence). The ends were cut back, 6 bases at V and 0 bases at J, with 23 bases in the middle. The CDR3 runs to 18 residues. The CDR3 protein is CASSTYGAGAVMNTEAFF. DNA of the CDR3: TGTGCCAGTAGCACATATGGGGCAGGGGCCGTCATGAACACTGAAGCTTTCTTT.

A single count supports this clone. This chain connects TRBV19 to TRBJ1-2; 7 bases are shared with TRBD1. The CDR3 runs 16 residues. The V and J ends lost 5 bases and 8 bases, in that order; junction bases with no gene match: 17. The germline V gene has CDR1 LNHDA and CDR2 SQIVND (reference sequence). For the CDR3, the DNA is TGTGCCAGTAGTCGAGAGGGGGCTTTTGAGGTGATCGGCTACACCTTC. Encoded protein: CASSREGAFEVIGYTF.

This clone was seen just once. This rearrangement joins TRBV19 to TRBJ2-3; D gene ambiguous. Germline V gene sequence: CDR1 LNHDA, CDR2 SQIVND (reference sequence). Trimming took 3 bases from V and 4 from J, leaving 14 bases between them. This CDR3 contains 15 residues. The CDR3 DNA follows: TGTGCCAGTAGTATTCCTAATCAAGCATCAGATACGCAGTATTTT. Translating it yields CASSIPNQASDTQYF.

CDR3 residues: CASSLPLGQAFDYEQYF. The CDR3 DNA sequence: TGTGCCAGCAGCTTACCCCTGGGACAGGCTTTCGACTACGAGCAGTACTTC. This chain links TRBV11-1 with TRBJ2-7; TRBD1 matches at 8 bases. The trim removed 2 bases at V and 3 bases at J, leaving 12 bases unmatched. The CDR3 has 17 amino acids. Germline assignment: CDR1 SGHAT and CDR2 FQDESV (reference sequence).

This chain links TRBV2 with TRBJ1-1; the D is unclear. V was shortened by 8 bases and J by 5 bases, with 18 bases between the two germline ends. Germline CDR1 is SNHLY and CDR2 is FYNNEI. The CDR3 contains 14 residues. The CDR3 DNA sequence: TGTGCCAGCCGGAGGGTCCTAGACGGGACTGAAGCTTTCTTT. Protein sequence: CASRRVLDGTEAFF. The variable domain in full, completed from reference TRBV2 and TRBJ1-1, reads EPEVTQTPSHQVTQMGQEVILRCVPISNHLYFYWYRQILGQKVEFLVSFYNNEISEKSEIFDDQFSVERPDGSNFTLKIRSTKLEDSAMYFCASRRVLDGTEAFFGQGTRLTVV.

The chain employs TRBV6-5 and TRBJ1-4, with D unresolved. Germline assignment: CDR1 MNHEY and CDR2 SVGAGI. Trimming stripped 9 bases from V and 7 bases from J, with 21 bases between. CDR3 length equals 15 residues. CDR3 nucleotides: TGTGCCAGACCCGGCCATAAGACCGGCGGTGAAAAACTGTTTTTT. Amino acid sequence: CARPGHKTGGEKLFF.

This clone has a single count. The chain joins TRBV7-9 to TRBJ2-1; 9 nucleotides align to TRBD2. Per the germline V gene, CDR1 is SEHNR and CDR2 is FQNEAQ (reference sequence). The J segment lost 8 bases and the V segment lost 3 bases, leaving 5 bases of the junction unmatched. The CDR3 totals 14 residues. The CDR3 loop is CASSLAGGPYEQFF. For the CDR3, the DNA is TGTGCCAGCAGCTTGGCGGGGGGGCCGTATGAGCAGTTCTTC.

V gene TRBV5-1 combines with J gene TRBJ1-1, with D perhaps matching TRBD1 (6 bases). Germline V lookup: CDR1 SGHRS, CDR2 YFSETQ. V was cut by 3 bases and J by 6 bases, with 12 bases left in between. This CDR3 is 13 amino acids long. The CDR3 sequence: CASSWNRASEAFF. The CDR3 region has the DNA TGCGCCAGCAGCTGGAACAGGGCCTCTGAAGCTTTCTTT.

The V call is TRBV11-3, the J call TRBJ2-5, with 9 bases matching TRBD2. In germline, CDR1 is SGHNT, CDR2 YENEEA. The trim removed 3 bases at V and 7 bases at J, leaving 12 bases unmatched. This CDR3 spans 16 amino acids. The CDR3 nucleotides are TGTGCCAGCAGCTTGTCATCCGCGGGGGGGCCTAGGACCCAGTACTTC. Protein: CASSLSSAGGPRTQYF.

CDR3 in amino acids: CASSKRTVASYEQYF. The CDR3 nucleotides read TGTGCCAGCAGCAAAAGGACAGTAGCCTCCTACGAGCAGTACTTC. The rearrangement joins TRBV21-1 to TRBJ2-7; the D call in the table, TRBD1, was not verified against the DNA. TRBV21-1 is a listed pseudogene. The CDR3 is 15 amino acids.

The table lists this clone with a few counts. The rearrangement links TRBV4-3 to TRBJ1-1; D is ambiguous. Germline V gives CDR1 LGHNA, CDR2 YSLEER. The CDR3 spans 13 residues. Trimming took 0 bases from V and 9 from J, leaving 11 bases between them. The CDR3 DNA is TGCGCCAGCAGCCAAGATCAGTATTCACAAGCTTTCTTT. Translating it yields CASSQDQYSQAFF.

This chain connects TRBV10-1 to TRBJ2-7; 10 bases agree with TRBD1. CDR1 and CDR2 from the germline V gene are WNHNN and SYGVQD (reference sequence). Unmatched junction bases numbered 4, after V lost 7 bases and J lost 4 bases. The CDR3 sequence is 13 residues long. CDR3 DNA sequence: TGCGCCAGCACTCCGGGACAGGGGTACGAGCAGTACTTC. It yields the protein CASTPGQGYEQYF.

The V and J genes are TRBV27 and TRBJ2-3, with TRBD2 matching 7 bases. Germline lookup yields CDR1 MNHEY and CDR2 SMNVEV (reference sequence). The length of the CDR3 is 13 residues. J was trimmed by 2 bases and V by 6 bases; bases with no gene match: 2. CDR3 residues: CASRGLNTDTQYF. The CDR3 coding sequence is TGTGCCAGCAGGGGACTAAACACAGATACGCAGTATTTT.

The chain has TRBV4-3 and TRBJ2-7, with 12 nucleotides matching TRBD1. There are 17 residues in the CDR3. CDR1 LGHNA and CDR2 YSLEER come from the germline V gene. V lost 0 bases to trimming and J lost 4 bases; unmatched junction nucleotides: 7. CDR3 protein: CASSQDGTGGGKYEQYF. CDR3 bases: TGCGCCAGCAGCCAAGACGGGACAGGGGGCGGAAAATACGAGCAGTACTTC.

Only one count was recorded for this clone. The CDR3, as DNA: TGCGCCAGCCTCCATTTAGCGGGGGGGAACACCGGGGAGCTGTTTTTT. Protein product: CASLHLAGGNTGELFF. The rearrangement links TRBV5-1 to TRBJ2-2; 10 bases map to TRBD2. This CDR3 has 16 amino acids. Looked up from germline, CDR1 is SGHRS and CDR2 is YFSETQ. Trimming at V came to 7 bases and at J to 1 base, leaving 7 bases not matched to a gene.

In this sample, this clone turned up once. The chain is built from TRBV21-1 and TRBJ2-5; the D call TRBD2 from the table was never checked on the DNA. The J call may be in error: the DNA end matches TRBJ2-7 better. TRBV21-1 is classified as a pseudogene. The CDR3 is 16 residues long. The CDR3 DNA reads as TGTGCCAGCAGTCCCCTGGCCGGGGGTGAGACCTACGAGCAGTACTTC. The encoded protein is CASSPLAGGETYEQYF.

This chain uses TRBV9 with TRBJ2-1; TRBD1 is a possible D gene (6 bases). Trimming stripped 3 bases from V and 7 bases from J, with 14 bases between. CDR3 length: 14 amino acids. Germline V gene lookup returns CDR1 SGDLS and CDR2 YYNGEE. The chain's CDR3 is CASSAMPQGNEQFF. The CDR3 DNA sequence: TGTGCCAGCAGCGCCATGCCACAGGGAAATGAGCAGTTCTTC.

The chain links TRBV18 to TRBJ1-1; no clear D gene. Between the trimmed V and J ends, which lost 4 bases and 1 base, there was a span of 10 bases. Germline values: CDR1 KGHSH, CDR2 LQKENI. The CDR3 has 14 residues. CDR3 sequence: CASSLLEGNTEAFF. Here the CDR3 DNA reads TGTGCCAGCTCACTTCTAGAGGGGAACACTGAAGCTTTCTTT.